These 14 T cell receptor beta chains were sequenced from one sample in a study of shared clonotypes between healthy human individuals. Clones were read by immunoSEQ multiplex PCR, and TCRdb kept only the in-frame ones, dropping some. This sample has roughly 500,000 clones; approximately 82% occur once, and the top ten carry more than 10%. The specimen was PBMCs. The receptors originated from a woman aged 40 to 50 in good health. Some clones in this sample may be carry-over from other donors' samples.

This rearrangement joins TRBV7-9 to TRBJ2-1, with 10 bases fitting TRBD1. The CDR3 runs 16 residues. V shed 1 base and J 7 bases; nucleotides not matched to a gene: 7. Per germline, CDR1 SEHNR and CDR2 FQNEAQ (reference sequence). The chain's CDR3 is CASSLGTGGLYNEQFF. The CDR3 DNA is TGTGCCAGCAGCTTAGGGACAGGGGGGCTCTATAATGAGCAGTTCTTC.

This chain joins TRBV7-2 and TRBJ2-5; no clear D. The CDR3 sequence is 14 residues long. Germline V gene data show CDR1 as SGHTA and CDR2 as FQGNSA. V lost 2 bases, J lost 4 bases, and 11 bases lay in between. This CDR3 reads CASSLLAAVETQYF. Written as DNA, the CDR3 is TGTGCCAGCAGCTTACTGGCTGCCGTAGAGACCCAGTACTTC. The full variable domain, in which reference TRBV7-2 and TRBJ2-5 provide the parts outside the CDR3, is GAGVSQSPSNKVTEKGKDVELRCDPISGHTALYWYRQSLGQGLEFLIYFQGNSAPDKSGLPSDRFSAERTGGSVSTLTIQRTQQEDSAVYLCASSLLAAVETQYFGPGTRLLVL.

This chain uses TRBV5-1 with TRBJ2-1, with TRBD2 matching 9 bases. This CDR3 is 17 amino acids long. The trim removed 2 bases at V and 7 bases at J, leaving 13 bases unmatched. Germline lookup yields CDR1 SGHRS and CDR2 YFSETQ. DNA for the CDR3: TGCGCCAGCAGCTTCGGCGCGGGAGGGCCCCGGTCAAATGAGCAGTTCTTC. This gives the protein CASSFGAGGPRSNEQFF.

The rearrangement uses TRBV5-1 and TRBJ2-5; 7 bases are a match to TRBD2. The CDR3 loop spans 15 amino acids. Germline trimming cut 4 bases from V and 0 bases from J; bases unmatched to any gene: 6. The V gene's germline CDR1 is SGHRS and CDR2 YFSETQ. The CDR3 bases are TGCGCCAGCAGCCCCTCAGGGAGGGACCAAGAGACCCAGTACTTC. It translates to CASSPSGRDQETQYF.

J is TRBJ2-2 and V is TRBV12-1; TRBD2, the D gene given by the table, was not confirmed from the DNA. TRBV12-1 is a recognized pseudogene. The CDR3 totals 19 residues. CDR3: CARTRGSGIPNPNTGELFF. The CDR3 DNA is TGTGCCAGAACTCGGGGTAGCGGGATCCCTAATCCGAACACCGGGGAGCTGTTTTTT.

The chain joins TRBV18 to TRBJ2-5, with TRBD2 identical over 7 bases. CDR1 is KGHSH, CDR2 LQKENI, per germline. Trimming removed 3 bases from V and 2 bases from J; junction bases left unmatched: 12. The CDR3 totals 17 residues. The CDR3 sequence: CASSPQAAASGQETQYF. The DNA for the CDR3 is TGTGCCAGCTCACCCCAGGCGGCGGCTAGCGGACAAGAGACCCAGTACTTC.

V is TRBV6-1 and J is TRBJ2-5; D is unresolved. Germline V gene sequence: CDR1 MNHNS, CDR2 SASEGT. V lost 6 bases, J lost 2 bases, and 10 bases lay in between. This CDR3 has 13 amino acids. In DNA form, the CDR3 reads TGTGCCAGCAGCCGGCCAGGTCAAGAGACCCAGTACTTC. Translation: CASSRPGQETQYF.

The rearrangement uses TRBV28 and TRBJ1-1; D is possibly TRBD1 (5 bases). Germline V lookup: CDR1 MDHEN, CDR2 SYDVKM. Between the trimmed V and J ends, which lost 2 bases and 4 bases, there was a span of 14 bases. This CDR3 region has 15 residues. The CDR3 protein is CASSLGAGRSTEAFF. CDR3 nucleotide sequence: TGTGCCAGCAGTTTAGGGGCTGGTCGGAGCACTGAAGCTTTCTTT.

V and J are TRBV5-6 and TRBJ1-5; 7 bases match TRBD1. In germline, CDR1 is SGHDT, CDR2 YYEEEE. The CDR3 is 14 amino acids. J lost 7 bases, V lost 4 bases, and 8 bases had no gene match. The DNA of the CDR3 is TGTGCCAGCAGCCGCGGCGGGACAGTGCAGCCCCAGCATTTT. Protein: CASSRGGTVQPQHF.

This chain uses TRBV6-1 with TRBJ2-3; perhaps TRBD2 as D (5 bases). Germline assignment: CDR1 MNHNS and CDR2 SASEGT. The CDR3 has 15 amino acids. V was trimmed by 6 bases and J by 2 bases, leaving 15 bases between them. Here the CDR3 reads CASRYIGVPTDTQYF. CDR3 DNA: TGTGCCAGCAGATATATCGGGGTCCCCACAGATACGCAGTATTTT.

The chain has TRBV28 and TRBJ1-2; D is unclear. The CDR3 loop spans 12 amino acids. Germline assignment: CDR1 MDHEN and CDR2 SYDVKM. Trimming took off 7 bases at V and 0 bases at J, with 6 bases between the two ends. CDR3 DNA sequence: TGTGCCAGCAATTCAGCTAACTATGGCTACACCTTC. Its translation: CASNSANYGYTF.

This chain links TRBV5-4 with TRBJ2-3, with TRBD2 as a possible D gene (6 bases). Germline loops: CDR1 SGHNT, CDR2 YYREEE (reference sequence). V lost 4 bases and J 3 bases, leaving 15 bases between the germline ends. The CDR3 contains 15 residues. CDR3 residues: CASSPEGGITDTQYF. The CDR3 DNA follows: TGTGCCAGCAGCCCCGAAGGAGGGATTACAGATACGCAGTATTTT.

This chain uses TRBV5-1 with TRBJ2-3, with a tentative D call TRBD2 (6 bases). The CDR3 extends over 16 amino acids. Germline values: CDR1 SGHRS, CDR2 YFSETQ. Trimming pared 0 bases from V and 1 base from J, leaving 12 bases between. The CDR3 loop reads CASSLVGGEGTDTQYF. The CDR3 DNA reads as TGCGCCAGCAGCTTGGTCGGCGGGGAGGGCACAGATACGCAGTATTTT.

The chain recombines TRBV7-9 with TRBJ2-5, with 10 bases identical to TRBD2. J was trimmed by 5 bases and V by 3 bases; bases with no gene match: 12. The CDR3 consists of 17 residues. CDR1 SEHNR and CDR2 FQNEAQ come from the germline V gene (reference sequence). CDR3 bases: TGTGCCAGCAGCTTGGGCAGTCTAGCGGGAGTCCTTGAGACCCAGTACTTC. This sequence encodes CASSLGSLAGVLETQYF.